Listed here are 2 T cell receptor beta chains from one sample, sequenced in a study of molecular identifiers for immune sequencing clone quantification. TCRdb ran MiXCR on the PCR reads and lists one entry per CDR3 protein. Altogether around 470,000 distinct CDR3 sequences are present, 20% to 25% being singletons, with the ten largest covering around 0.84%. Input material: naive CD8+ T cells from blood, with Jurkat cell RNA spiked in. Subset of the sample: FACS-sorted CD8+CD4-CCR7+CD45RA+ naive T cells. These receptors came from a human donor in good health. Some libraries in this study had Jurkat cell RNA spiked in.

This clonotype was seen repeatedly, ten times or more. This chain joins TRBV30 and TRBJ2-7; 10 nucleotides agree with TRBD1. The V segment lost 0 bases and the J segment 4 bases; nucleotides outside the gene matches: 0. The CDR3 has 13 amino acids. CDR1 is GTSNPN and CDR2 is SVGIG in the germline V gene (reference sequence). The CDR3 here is CAWSVDRGYEQYF. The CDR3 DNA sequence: TGTGCCTGGAGTGTGGACAGGGGGTACGAGCAGTACTTC. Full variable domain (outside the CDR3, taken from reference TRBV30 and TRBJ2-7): SQTIHQWPATLVQPVGSPLSLECTVEGTSNPNLYWYRQAAGRGLQLLFYSVGIGQISSEVPQNLSASRPQDRQFILSSKKLLLSDSGFYLCAWSVDRGYEQYFGPGTRLTVT.

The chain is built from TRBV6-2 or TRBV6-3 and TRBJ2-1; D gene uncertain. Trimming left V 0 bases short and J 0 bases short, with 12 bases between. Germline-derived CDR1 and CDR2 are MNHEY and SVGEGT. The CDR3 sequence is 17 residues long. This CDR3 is CASSYSIVSSSYNEQFF. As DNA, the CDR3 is TGTGCCAGCAGTTACTCGATCGTCAGCAGCTCCTACAATGAGCAGTTCTTC.